This TCR beta chain was found in a study of CD8+ T cells in alopecia areata. Study-level findings and limits: Association of baseline CD8+ expansion with response is uncertain owing to one nonresponder.

Trimming shortened V by 0 bases and J by 2 bases, and 5 bases separated the two germline ends. This CDR3 contains 13 residues. Germline CDR1 and CDR2: PRHDT and FYEKMQ (reference sequence). As regards this clone: Its antigen is as yet unknown. This sample also contains other DNA sequences that code for the same CDR3.

Sequencing used cDNA as its template, made by extracting RNA and reverse transcribing it. Using immunoSEQ multiplex PCR, the repertoire was profiled, and TCRdb retains in-frame clones only, with some absent. The sample records about 140,000 clones, roughly 50% being singletons. Treatment meaning: oral pan-JAK inhibitor, 5-10 mg twice daily. Peripheral blood and lesional scalp punch biopsies came from alopecia areata patients. J is TRBJ2-7 and V is TRBV13; D gene ambiguous. The sample in question was CD8+ T cells sorted from blood, obtained at week 4, from a patient treated with tofacitinib. The TCR was taken from a human donor with alopecia areata. DNA of the CDR3: TGTGCCAGCAGCTTAGGTCGAACCTACGAGCAGTACTTC. Translating it yields CASSLGRTYEQYF.